This entry lists 32 T cell receptor beta chains sequenced from one sample in a study of radiation and T cells in renal cell carcinoma. Generated by immunoSEQ multiplex PCR, the TCRdb table keeps only in-frame clones and is missing some. The table shows 130,000 to 150,000 clones, with around nine tenths occurring only once. Described time point: baseline pretreatment blood. Stated treatment: 15 Gy SBRT to primary tumor, nephrectomy 4 weeks later. The specimen was blood, collected from a patient whose treatment included radiotherapy and nephrectomy. These receptor sequences come from a woman between 50 and 59 years old with renal cell carcinoma.

The CDR3 DNA reads as TGTGCCAGCAGCTTAACAGGGTTAAGCTCTGGGGCCAACGTCCTGACTTTC. It is translated as CASSLTGLSSGANVLTF. This sequence joins TRBV7-9 and TRBJ2-6, with D perhaps matching TRBD1 (6 bases). Trimming took off 2 bases at V and 0 bases at J, with 11 bases between the two ends. Germline-derived CDR1 and CDR2 are SEHNR and FQNEAQ (reference sequence). The CDR3 contains 17 residues.

The J gene is TRBJ1-4, the V gene TRBV7-2, with 9 bases aligning to TRBD1. Germline trimming cut 5 bases from V and 3 bases from J; bases unmatched to any gene: 7. The germline V gene encodes CDR1 SGHTA and CDR2 FQGNSA. The CDR3 spans 16 residues. The CDR3 DNA is TGTGCCAGCAGCACACAGTACAGGGGGCCTAATGAAAAACTGTTTTTT. Its translation: CASSTQYRGPNEKLFF.

This chain joins TRBV4-3 and TRBJ1-4; possible D gene TRBD1, 6 bases. This CDR3 has 16 amino acids. V was cut by 0 bases and J by 5 bases, with 13 bases left in between. Germline V gene data show CDR1 as LGHNA and CDR2 as YSLEER. The CDR3 DNA sequence: TGCGCCAGCAGCCAAGAATTCAGGGGTGGGAATGAAAAACTGTTTTTT. As protein: CASSQEFRGGNEKLFF.

This clone has more than one count but fewer than ten. V gene TRBV2 combines with J gene TRBJ1-5; no firm D call. CDR1 is SNHLY and CDR2 is FYNNEI in the germline V gene. V dropped 3 bases and J dropped 0 bases, with 9 bases sitting between them. This CDR3 spans 15 amino acids. The CDR3 DNA follows: TGTGCCAGCAGTGACGGGCAGATTAGCAATCAGCCCCAGCATTTT. This encodes CASSDGQISNQPQHF. The whole variable domain, remainder taken from reference TRBV2 and TRBJ1-5, is EPEVTQTPSHQVTQMGQEVILRCVPISNHLYFYWYRQILGQKVEFLVSFYNNEISEKSEIFDDQFSVERPDGSNFTLKIRSTKLEDSAMYFCASSDGQISNQPQHFGDGTRLSIL.

The J gene is TRBJ1-1, the V gene TRBV6-1; D unclear. Germline V gene lookup returns CDR1 MNHNS and CDR2 SASEGT. The CDR3 extends over 18 amino acids. Trimming removed 2 bases from V and 4 bases from J, with 23 bases in between. CDR3 in amino acids: CASSELFELGSSSTEAFF. In DNA form, the CDR3 reads TGTGCCAGCAGTGAATTGTTTGAACTGGGGAGCTCGAGCACTGAAGCTTTCTTT.

The J gene is TRBJ2-1, the V gene TRBV18, with unresolved D. Germline assignment: CDR1 KGHSH and CDR2 LQKENI. The V gene lost 5 bases and the J gene lost 4 bases, with 6 bases spanning the gap. The CDR3 loop spans 12 amino acids. The CDR3 nucleotides read TGTGCCAGCTCATTAGGGTACAATGAGCAGTTCTTC. Residues: CASSLGYNEQFF.

The J gene is TRBJ2-1, the V gene TRBV30; TRBD2 matches 10 bases. Germline assignment: CDR1 GTSNPN and CDR2 SVGIG (reference sequence). The trim removed 2 bases at V and 0 bases at J, leaving 1 base unmatched. CDR3 length: 15 amino acids. The CDR3 DNA sequence: TGTGCCTGGAGTTGGACTAGCGGCTCCTACAATGAGCAGTTCTTC. It is translated as CAWSWTSGSYNEQFF.

V usage is TRBV7-2 and J usage is TRBJ1-1; D is uncertain. Germline assignment: CDR1 SGHTA and CDR2 FQGNSA. The CDR3 loop spans 12 amino acids. V was pared by 8 bases and J by 5 bases, with 12 bases between. In DNA, the CDR3 is TGTGCCAGCTCGAGGAGGGAAACTGAAGCTTTCTTT. It encodes CASSRRETEAFF. The entire variable domain, with the rest obtained from reference TRBV7-2 and TRBJ1-1, is as follows: GAGVSQSPSNKVTEKGKDVELRCDPISGHTALYWYRQSLGQGLEFLIYFQGNSAPDKSGLPSDRFSAERTGGSVSTLTIQRTQQEDSAVYLCASSRRETEAFFGQGTRLTVV.

This clone was observed a handful of times. The chain links TRBV4-3 to TRBJ1-3; the D gene is possibly TRBD1 (5 bases). The germline gives CDR1 LGHNA, CDR2 YSLEER. The CDR3 runs 15 residues. V was trimmed by 6 bases and J by 2 bases, leaving 14 bases between them. The CDR3 region is CASSQSGGTGNTIYF. CDR3 in DNA: TGCGCCAGCAGTCAATCGGGGGGAACTGGAAACACCATATATTTT.

The chain has TRBV7-2 and TRBJ1-4; possible D gene TRBD1, 6 bases. The CDR3 contains 12 residues. Germline V gene data show CDR1 as SGHTA and CDR2 as FQGNSA. Trimming removed 5 bases from V and 17 bases from J, with 18 bases in between. CDR3 nucleotides: TGTGCCAGCAGCAAAGAAGGGGGGTTTCTCTTTTTT. Its protein product is CASSKEGGFLFF.

This clone was observed a few times. The V and J genes are TRBV29-1 and TRBJ1-1, with 10 bases that match TRBD1. Germline V gene sequence: CDR1 SQVTM, CDR2 ANQGSEA. Trimming removed 4 bases from V and 3 bases from J; junction bases left unmatched: 2. The CDR3 covers 13 residues. The CDR3 protein is CSVGDRGYTEAFF. The CDR3 coding sequence is TGCAGCGTTGGGGACAGGGGATACACTGAAGCTTTCTTT.

This chain uses TRBV15 with TRBJ1-1, with no clear D. V lost 0 bases to trimming and J lost 10 bases, with 12 bases between them. Germline V lookup: CDR1 LNHNV, CDR2 YYDKDF (reference sequence). This CDR3 region has 13 residues. The CDR3 loop is CATSRDSLERAFF. In DNA form, the CDR3 reads TGTGCCACCAGCAGAGATTCTCTGGAGAGAGCTTTCTTT.

The V call is TRBV4-3, the J call TRBJ1-4; perhaps TRBD1 as D (5 bases). The V gene lost 3 bases and the J gene lost 6 bases, with 14 bases spanning the gap. The CDR3 runs to 15 residues. Germline V gives CDR1 LGHNA, CDR2 YSLEER. The DNA of the CDR3 is TGCGCCAGCAGCCACGGGACCCACACGGATGAAAAACTGTTTTTT. Translated, it gives CASSHGTHTDEKLFF.

The gene calls are TRBV5-1 and TRBJ1-2; possibly TRBD1 for D (5 bases). The CDR3 covers 15 residues. Trimming left V 4 bases short and J 0 bases short, with 13 bases between. Germline assignment: CDR1 SGHRS and CDR2 YFSETQ. The CDR3 DNA reads as TGCGCCAGCAGCCGCACCGGGGGGGCTAACTATGGCTACACCTTC. It encodes CASSRTGGANYGYTF.

This chain connects TRBV7-9 to TRBJ1-4; 9 bases match TRBD1. The V and J ends lost 2 bases and 7 bases, in that order; junction bases with no gene match: 2. Germline loops: CDR1 SEHNR, CDR2 FQNEAQ (reference sequence). CDR3 length equals 14 residues. The CDR3 region has the DNA TGTGCCAGCAGCTTAACAGGGGGCGGTGAAAAACTGTTTTTT. Encoded protein: CASSLTGGGEKLFF.

The chain links TRBV11-1 to TRBJ2-1; D ambiguous. This CDR3 spans 13 amino acids. With 6 bases removed from V and 3 bases from J, the gap between germline ends came to 9 bases. Germline V CDR1 and CDR2: SGHAT, FQDESV (reference sequence). The CDR3 DNA reads as TGTGCCAGCAGACCCGCCGTCTACAATGAGCAGTTCTTC. This encodes CASRPAVYNEQFF.

The V call is TRBV7-9, the J call TRBJ1-2; D not certain. There are 15 residues in the CDR3. V gave up 2 bases and J gave up 0 bases, with 10 bases separating them. The V gene's germline CDR1 is SEHNR and CDR2 FQNEAQ (reference sequence). CDR3 bases: TGTGCCAGCAGCTTATCGAACCCTACTAACTATGGCTACACCTTC. Residues: CASSLSNPTNYGYTF.

A word on this clone: A read error may account for a junction end that differs from germline. The CDR3 sequence is CASSTRGAYNEQFF. CDR3 DNA sequence: TGTGCCAGCAGTACGAGGGGGGCCTATAATGAGCAGTTCTTC. V is TRBV6-5 and J is TRBJ2-1; possibly TRBD1 or TRBD2 for D (6 bases each). Germline V gene lookup returns CDR1 MNHEY and CDR2 SVGAGI. The CDR3 covers 14 residues.

The chain carries TRBV19 and TRBJ1-1; 7 nucleotides line up with TRBD1. V dropped 9 bases and J dropped 11; count of bases not matched to a gene: 9. The CDR3 covers 11 residues. Germline-derived CDR1 and CDR2 are LNHDA and SQIVND (reference sequence). Written as DNA, the CDR3 is TGTGCCAGCGCATCAGGGGGAACGGCTTTCTTT. Translated: CASASGGTAFF.

This clone came up a few times. This chain links TRBV5-6 with TRBJ1-5; possibly TRBD1 for D (6 bases). Germline CDR1 and CDR2: SGHDT and YYEEEE. The CDR3 contains 15 residues. V lost 4 bases to trimming and J lost 4 bases, with 15 bases between them. Written as DNA, the CDR3 is TGTGCCAGCAGCCAAGGTTGGGGGCAAAATCAGCCCCAGCATTTT. Its translation: CASSQGWGQNQPQHF.

This clone was seen once. Other DNA sequences within the sample encode an identical CDR3. Here the CDR3 reads CSASRAYEQYF. The CDR3 bases are TGCAGTGCTAGCAGGGCCTACGAGCAGTACTTC. The V gene is TRBV20-1, the J gene TRBJ2-7; TRBD1 might be the D (5 bases). The germline V and J ends were trimmed by 3 bases and 2 bases, with 5 bases remaining between them. Germline lookup yields CDR1 DFQATT and CDR2 SNEGSKA (reference sequence). This CDR3 has 11 residues.

The chain carries TRBV5-4 and TRBJ1-6; D is possibly TRBD1 (6 bases). Germline-derived CDR1 and CDR2 are SGHNT and YYREEE (reference sequence). The CDR3 is 14 amino acids. Trimming cost V 4 bases and J 12 bases, with 17 bases left between them. As DNA, the CDR3 is TGTGCCAGCAGCACGCCGGGAGAGGGGGTACCCCTCCACTTT. It yields the protein CASSTPGEGVPLHF.

The rearrangement joins TRBV10-1 to TRBJ2-7; 7 bases map to TRBD2. Trimming cost V 0 bases and J 7 bases; bases outside gene matches: 6. Germline CDR1 and CDR2: WNHNN and SYGVQD (reference sequence). The CDR3 is 14 residues long. The CDR3 loop is CASSESGRAGEQYF. Written as DNA, the CDR3 is TGCGCCAGCAGTGAGTCAGGGCGAGCGGGAGAGCAGTACTTC.

The rearrangement links TRBV30 to TRBJ1-5, with TRBD1 matching over 7 bases. This CDR3 has 17 amino acids. CDR1 and CDR2 from the germline V gene are GTSNPN and SVGIG (reference sequence). V lost 5 bases, J lost 0 bases, and 13 bases stayed unmatched. CDR3 in DNA: TGTGCCTGGGCGACAGGGATGGGGCCCTATAGCAATCAGCCCCAGCATTTT. Residues: CAWATGMGPYSNQPQHF.

The rearrangement uses TRBV18 and TRBJ1-1, with TRBD1 as a possible D gene (6 bases). Germline V CDR1 and CDR2: KGHSH, LQKENI. Trimming left V 6 bases short and J 5 bases short, with 22 bases between. The CDR3 loop spans 16 amino acids. The DNA for the CDR3 is TGTGCCAGCTCCCCCGACAGGAACACCTTCCCGACTGAAGCTTTCTTT. Protein sequence: CASSPDRNTFPTEAFF.

The V and J genes are TRBV2 and TRBJ2-5; TRBD2 might be the D (5 bases). The CDR3 loop spans 13 amino acids. V lost 2 bases, J lost 7 bases, and 11 bases lay in between. CDR1 SNHLY and CDR2 FYNNEI come from the germline V gene. The CDR3 is CASSERGPGTQYF. In DNA, the CDR3 is TGTGCCAGCAGTGAACGGGGTCCGGGGACCCAGTACTTC.

Concerning this clone itself: Other DNA sequences in this sample translate to the same CDR3. The chain joins TRBV7-9 to TRBJ2-7; 9 positions agree with TRBD2. Germline lookup yields CDR1 SEHNR and CDR2 FQNEAQ (reference sequence). CDR3 length: 14 residues. V trimming: 5 bases; J trimming: 2 bases; junction bases outside the gene matches: 4. The CDR3 nucleotides are TGTGCCAGCAGCCCCAGCGGGGGGCCCTACGAGCAGTACTTC. Its translation: CASSPSGGPYEQYF.

The chain joins TRBV29-1 to TRBJ2-5; no definite D call. The CDR3 contains 13 residues. Germline V CDR1 and CDR2: SQVTM, ANQGSEA. This chain's CDR3 is CSGKPNAQETQYF. The CDR3 DNA is TGCAGTGGGAAACCGAATGCCCAAGAGACCCAGTACTTC.

The genes are TRBV19 and TRBJ2-2, with D uncertain. This CDR3 is 14 amino acids long. The ends were cut back, 7 bases at V and 0 bases at J, with 9 bases in the middle. Germline CDR1 is LNHDA and CDR2 is SQIVND (reference sequence). CDR3 DNA sequence: TGTGCCAGTATGAGGTCCGCGAACACCGGGGAGCTGTTTTTT. Its protein product is CASMRSANTGELFF. Looking up the rest from reference TRBV19 and TRBJ2-2 gives the full variable domain: DGGITQSPKYLFRKEGQNVTLSCEQNLNHDAMYWYRQDPGQGLRLIYYSQIVNDFQKGDIAEGYSVSREKKESFPLTVTSAQKNPTAFYLCASMRSANTGELFFGEGSRLTVL.

The chain couples TRBV9 to TRBJ1-3; D call uncertain. The CDR3 is 14 residues long. V was cut by 7 bases and J by 1 base, with 12 bases left in between. CDR1 is SGDLS, CDR2 YYNGEE, per germline. CDR3 sequence reads: CASGFSPSGNTIYF. In DNA, the CDR3 is TGTGCCAGCGGCTTTAGTCCTTCTGGAAACACCATATATTTT. The whole variable domain, remainder taken from reference TRBV9 and TRBJ1-3, is DSGVTQTPKHLITATGQRVTLRCSPRSGDLSVYWYQQSLDQGLQFLIQYYNGEERAKGNILERFSAQQFPDLHSELNLSSLELGDSALYFCASGFSPSGNTIYFGEGSWLTVV.

This clone was recorded only once. The CDR3 reads CASNLDRGRNNQPQHF. The CDR3 bases are TGTGCCAGCAACCTGGACAGGGGTCGAAACAATCAGCCCCAGCATTTT. This chain uses TRBV2 with TRBJ1-5, with TRBD1 matching 9 bases. This CDR3 has 16 residues. V lost 7 bases and J lost 3; bases outside the gene matches: 10. Germline CDR1 and CDR2: SNHLY and FYNNEI.

The J gene is TRBJ1-4, the V gene TRBV4-1; D perhaps matches TRBD1 (6 bases). CDR1 and CDR2 from the germline V gene are MGHRA and YSYEKL. V gave up 0 bases and J gave up 8 bases, with 13 bases separating them. This CDR3 has 15 amino acids. The CDR3 loop reads CASSQDRQDNEKLFF. Here the CDR3 DNA reads TGCGCCAGCAGCCAAGATCGACAGGATAACGAAAAACTGTTTTTT.